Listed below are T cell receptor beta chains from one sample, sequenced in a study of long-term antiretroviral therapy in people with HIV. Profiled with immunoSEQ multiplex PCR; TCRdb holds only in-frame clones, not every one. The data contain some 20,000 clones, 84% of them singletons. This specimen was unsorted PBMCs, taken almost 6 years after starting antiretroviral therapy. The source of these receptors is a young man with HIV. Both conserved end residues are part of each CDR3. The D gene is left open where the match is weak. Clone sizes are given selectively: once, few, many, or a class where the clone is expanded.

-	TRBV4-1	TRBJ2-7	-	CASSQEFGPNREQYF	TGCGCCAGCAGCCAAGAATTCGGTCCTAATCGGGAGCAGTACTTC
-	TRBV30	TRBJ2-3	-	CAWTPNPTDTQYF	TGTGCCTGGACTCCAAACCCCACGGATACGCAGTATTTT
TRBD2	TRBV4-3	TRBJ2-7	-	CASSQAWASGAYEQYF	TGCGCCAGCAGCCAAGCTTGGGCTAGCGGGGCTTACGAGCAGTACTTC
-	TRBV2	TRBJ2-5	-	CASSVLPWEQETQYF	TGTGCCAGCAGTGTACTCCCCTGGGAACAAGAGACCCAGTACTTC
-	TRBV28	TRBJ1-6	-	CASSFYGQRNSPLHF	TGTGCCAGCAGTTTCTATGGACAGCGAAATTCACCCCTCCACTTT
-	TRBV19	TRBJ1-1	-	CASISPTGPEAFF	TGTGCCAGTATATCCCCGACAGGCCCTGAAGCTTTCTTT
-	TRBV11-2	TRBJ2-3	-	CASSSLTDTQYF	TGTGCCAGCAGCTCGCTTACGGATACGCAGTATTTT
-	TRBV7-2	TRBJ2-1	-	CASSIGSGLHEQFF	TGTGCCAGCAGCATCGGGTCCGGGCTTCATGAGCAGTTCTTC
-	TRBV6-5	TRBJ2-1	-	CASSQMNRGNEQFF	TGTGCCAGCAGCCAAATGAACCGGGGCAATGAGCAGTTCTTC
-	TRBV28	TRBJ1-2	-	CASSLTGGPSDYGYTF	TGTGCCAGCAGTTTAACGGGGGGCCCCTCTGACTATGGCTACACCTTC
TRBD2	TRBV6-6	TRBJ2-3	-	CASDPGSGGADTQYF	TGTGCCAGCGACCCGGGAAGCGGGGGGGCCGATACGCAGTATTTT
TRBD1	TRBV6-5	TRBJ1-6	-	CASSVTGDFSPLHF	TGTGCCAGCAGCGTGACAGGGGATTTTTCACCCCTCCACTTT
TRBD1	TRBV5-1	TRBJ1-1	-	CASSLGTGNTEAFF	TGCGCCAGCAGCTTGGGGACAGGCAACACTGAAGCTTTCTTT
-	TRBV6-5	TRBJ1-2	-	CASSYGRTGYGYTF	TGTGCCAGCAGTTACGGCCGAACGGGCTATGGCTACACCTTC
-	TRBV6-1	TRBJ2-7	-	CASSEGFEQYF	TGTGCCAGCAGTGAGGGTTTCGAGCAGTACTTC
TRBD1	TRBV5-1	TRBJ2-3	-	CASSFTGTGNTDTQYF	TGCGCCAGCAGCTTCACCGGGACAGGGAACACAGATACGCAGTATTTT
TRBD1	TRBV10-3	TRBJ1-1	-	CAITADRSMNTEAFF	TGTGCCATCACCGCGGACAGGTCAATGAACACTGAAGCTTTCTTT
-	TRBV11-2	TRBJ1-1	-	CASSLGLGNTEAFF	TGTGCCAGCAGCTTAGGGTTGGGGAACACTGAAGCTTTCTTT
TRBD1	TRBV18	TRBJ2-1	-	CASWDRGAYNEQFF	TGTGCCAGCTGGGACAGGGGTGCCTACAATGAGCAGTTCTTC
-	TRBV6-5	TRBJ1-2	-	CASSYEGRAYGYTF	TGTGCCAGCAGTTACGAGGGGCGCGCCTATGGCTACACCTTC
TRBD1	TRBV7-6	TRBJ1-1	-	CASSLEGQGTEAFF	TGTGCCAGCAGCTTAGAGGGACAGGGCACTGAAGCTTTCTTT
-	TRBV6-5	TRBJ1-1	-	CASSYALMNTEAFF	TGTGCCAGCAGTTACGCCCTCATGAACACTGAAGCTTTCTTT
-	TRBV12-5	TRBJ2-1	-	CASGSPSDTSYNEQFF	TGTGCTAGTGGTTCCCCTTCAGACACCTCCTACAATGAGCAGTTCTTC
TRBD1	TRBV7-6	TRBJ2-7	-	CASSAGGQGSYEQYF	TGTGCCAGCAGCGCAGGGGGACAGGGCTCCTACGAGCAGTACTTC
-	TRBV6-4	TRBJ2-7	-	CASGECYEQYF	TGTGCCAGCGGAGAGTGCTACGAGCAGTACTTC
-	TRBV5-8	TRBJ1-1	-	CASSFGSLMNTEAFF	TGTGCCAGCAGCTTCGGCAGCCTGATGAACACTGAAGCTTTCTTT
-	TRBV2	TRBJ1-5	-	CASSLIGGANQPQHF	TGTGCCAGCAGTCTTATCGGGGGAGCCAATCAGCCCCAGCATTTT
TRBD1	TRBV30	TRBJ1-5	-	CAWSVGTGGNQPQHF	TGTGCCTGGAGTGTAGGGACAGGGGGGAATCAGCCCCAGCATTTT
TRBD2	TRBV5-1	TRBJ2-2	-	CASQGLAGAGNTGELFF	TGCGCCAGCCAGGGACTAGCGGGGGCCGGGAACACCGGGGAGCTGTTTTTT
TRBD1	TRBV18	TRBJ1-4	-	CASSPNSGQGSSEKLFF	TGTGCCAGCTCACCAAATTCGGGACAGGGGTCTTCCGAAAAACTGTTTTTT
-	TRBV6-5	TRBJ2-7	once	CASSSRMTRTYEQYF	TGTGCCAGCAGTTCAAGAATGACCAGGACCTACGAGCAGTACTTC
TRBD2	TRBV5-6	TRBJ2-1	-	CASSSGLVSNEQFF	TGTGCCAGCAGCTCTGGACTAGTCTCCAATGAGCAGTTCTTC
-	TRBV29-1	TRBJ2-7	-	CSVESGDSYEQYF	TGCAGCGTTGAGTCAGGGGACTCCTACGAGCAGTACTTC
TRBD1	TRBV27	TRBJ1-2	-	CASSLQGNYGYTF	TGTGCCAGCAGTCTACAGGGGAACTATGGCTACACCTTC
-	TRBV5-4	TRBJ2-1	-	CASSFGGSYNEQFF	TGTGCCAGCAGCTTTGGGGGGTCATACAATGAGCAGTTCTTC
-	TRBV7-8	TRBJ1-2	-	CASSLLRANNYGYTF	TGTGCCAGCAGCCTCCTGCGGGCTAATAACTATGGCTACACCTTC
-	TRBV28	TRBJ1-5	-	CASRDSNQPQHF	TGTGCCAGCAGGGATAGCAATCAGCCCCAGCATTTT
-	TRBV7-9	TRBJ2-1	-	CASSPLPSEQFF	TGTGCCAGCAGCCCATTACCCTCCGAGCAGTTCTTC
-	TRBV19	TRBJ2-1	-	CASSPGDEQFF	TGTGCCAGTTCCCCCGGGGATGAGCAGTTCTTC
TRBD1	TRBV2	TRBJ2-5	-	CASSDFPGQGLGETQYF	TGTGCCAGCAGTGATTTCCCGGGACAGGGGTTGGGGGAGACCCAGTACTTC
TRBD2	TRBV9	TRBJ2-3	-	CASSVGSSAGATQYF	TGTGCCAGCAGCGTAGGGTCCTCGGCGGGAGCAACGCAGTATTTT
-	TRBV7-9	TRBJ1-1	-	CASSLDSGTSRWAFF	TGTGCCAGCAGCTTAGATAGTGGGACAAGCCGGTGGGCTTTCTTT
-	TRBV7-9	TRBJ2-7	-	CASSFPQAEQYF	TGTGCCAGCAGCTTTCCCCAGGCCGAGCAGTACTTC
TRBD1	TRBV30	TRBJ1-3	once	CAWGQGKRGNTIYF	TGTGCCTGGGGACAGGGGAAAAGGGGAAACACCATATATTTT
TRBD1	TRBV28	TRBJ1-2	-	CASRSDREIISYGYTF	TGTGCCAGCAGGTCCGACAGGGAGATTATATCCTATGGCTACACCTTC
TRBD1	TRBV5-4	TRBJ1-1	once	CASSLARTTGAFEAFF	TGTGCCAGCAGCTTGGCCAGGACGACAGGGGCCTTTGAAGCTTTCTTT
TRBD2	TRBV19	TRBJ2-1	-	CASSSGSTAYNEQFF	TGTGCCAGTAGTAGCGGGAGTACGGCCTACAATGAGCAGTTCTTC
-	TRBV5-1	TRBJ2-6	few	CASSGGRGDLSGANVLTF	TGCGCCAGCAGCGGGGGACGCGGAGACCTCTCTGGGGCCAACGTCCTGACTTTC
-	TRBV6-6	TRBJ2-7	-	CASSYDASSYEQYF	TGTGCCAGCAGTTACGACGCCAGCTCCTACGAGCAGTACTTC
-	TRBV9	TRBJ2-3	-	CASSPGVNDLDTQYF	TGTGCCAGCAGCCCAGGGGTCAATGATTTGGATACGCAGTATTTT
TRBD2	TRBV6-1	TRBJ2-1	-	CASSEVGGRAFEQFF	TGTGCCAGCAGTGAAGTCGGCGGGAGGGCCTTTGAGCAGTTCTTC
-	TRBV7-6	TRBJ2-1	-	CASSLEQGSYNEQFF	TGTGCCAGCAGCTTAGAACAGGGTTCCTACAATGAGCAGTTCTTC
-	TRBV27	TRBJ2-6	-	CASRVAGANVLTF	TGTGCCAGCAGGGTGGCTGGGGCCAACGTCCTGACTTTC
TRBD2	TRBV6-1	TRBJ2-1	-	CASTMTSGSLNEQFF	TGTGCCAGCACCATGACTAGCGGGAGCTTAAATGAGCAGTTCTTC
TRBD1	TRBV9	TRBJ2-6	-	CASSGTGNSGANVLTF	TGTGCCAGCTCCGGGACAGGGAACTCTGGGGCCAACGTCCTGACTTTC
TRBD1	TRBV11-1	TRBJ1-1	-	CASSSRDRGINTEAFF	TGTGCCAGCAGCTCAAGGGACAGGGGAATCAACACTGAAGCTTTCTTT
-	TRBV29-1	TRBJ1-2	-	CSVLLQGLDGYTF	TGCAGCGTCCTCTTACAGGGCCTGGATGGCTACACCTTC
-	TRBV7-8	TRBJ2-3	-	CASSWKGYTDTQYF	TGTGCCAGCAGCTGGAAAGGATACACAGATACGCAGTATTTT
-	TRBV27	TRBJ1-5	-	CASSRGLDQPQHF	TGTGCCAGCAGCCGGGGTCTGGATCAGCCCCAGCATTTT